This T cell receptor beta chain emerged from a study of blood T cells in healthy people across ages. Whole-study results and caveats: As age increased, TCR beta diversity per million T cells fell in a roughly linear fashion. Whereas aged donors had fewer naive CD4+ cells, long-lived donors had more of them and higher diversity.

Concerning this clonotype: Antigen specificity is unknown. One end of the junction does not line up with germline, which may come from a read error.

Germline CDR1 reads LGHNA; CDR2 reads YNFKEQ. CDR3 size: 14 residues. Together with a sample-barcoded 5' primer, a J-beta primer mix was included in a second PCR lasting about 6 to 11 cycles. TCRdb reanalysed the 5' RACE reads using MiXCR and keeps one entry per CDR3 protein. The sample records around 700,000 distinct CDR3 sequences, about 25% being singletons. These data are also associated with another study on T cells of mothers and their children.

The source is a boy under 18 in good health. The J gene is TRBJ1-4, the V gene TRBV4-2, with D possibly being TRBD1 (5 bases). Sequencing was done on a sample of blood. For the CDR3, the DNA is TGTGCCAGCAGCCAGGACGGACATAATGAAAAACTGTCTTTT. It translates to CASSQDGHNEKLSF.